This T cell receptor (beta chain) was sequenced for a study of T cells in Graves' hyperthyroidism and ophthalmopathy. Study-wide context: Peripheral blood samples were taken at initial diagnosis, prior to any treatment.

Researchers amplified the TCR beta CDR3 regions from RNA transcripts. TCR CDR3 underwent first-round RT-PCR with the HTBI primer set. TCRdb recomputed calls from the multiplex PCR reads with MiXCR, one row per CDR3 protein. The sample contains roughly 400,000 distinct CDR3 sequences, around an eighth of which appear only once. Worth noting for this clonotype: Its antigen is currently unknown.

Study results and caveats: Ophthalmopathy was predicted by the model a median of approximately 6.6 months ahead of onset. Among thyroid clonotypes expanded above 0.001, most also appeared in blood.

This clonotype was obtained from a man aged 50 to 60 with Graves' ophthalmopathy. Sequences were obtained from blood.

The CDR3 nucleotides are TGTGCCAGCAGCTTATCTCTGGGTAGTAATTCACCCCTCCACTTT. This gives the protein CASSLSLGSNSPLHF. This chain links TRBV7-3 with TRBJ1-6; D is unresolved. V was shortened by 2 bases and J by 6 bases, with 11 bases between the two germline ends. The CDR3 spans 15 residues. Germline lookup yields CDR1 SGHTA and CDR2 FQGTGA.